These 2 T cell receptor beta chains originate from one sample sequenced in a study of spatial heterogeneity in lung cancer. As for time point: blood at routine non-recurrence follow-up after resection. TCRdb redid the calling of the 5' RACE reads with MiXCR, one entry per CDR3 protein. The data contain roughly 120,000 distinct CDR3 sequences, 10% to 13% of them singletons. The starting material was PBMCs, obtained at follow-up. The receptors come from a female donor with early-stage non-small cell lung cancer.

This clonotype appeared a few times. DNA for the CDR3: TGCAGCGGACGAGAGTACGAGCGGGAGGCCCCCTACAATGAGCAGTTCTTC. This translates into CSGREYEREAPYNEQFF. This chain connects TRBV29-1 to TRBJ2-1; 9 positions match TRBD2. The germline V gene has CDR1 SQVTM and CDR2 ANQGSEA. J gave up 2 bases and V 7 bases, and 15 bases lay outside the gene matches. The CDR3 covers 17 residues.

The rearrangement joins TRBV7-2 to TRBJ1-5; no firm D call. The CDR3 loop spans 16 amino acids. V was cut by 1 base and J by 0 bases, with 10 bases left in between. Germline V CDR1 and CDR2: SGHTA, FQGNSA. Written as DNA, the CDR3 is TGTGCCAGCAGCTTAGGGCCCTCGGGTAGCAATCAGCCCCAGCATTTT. Protein sequence: CASSLGPSGSNQPQHF.